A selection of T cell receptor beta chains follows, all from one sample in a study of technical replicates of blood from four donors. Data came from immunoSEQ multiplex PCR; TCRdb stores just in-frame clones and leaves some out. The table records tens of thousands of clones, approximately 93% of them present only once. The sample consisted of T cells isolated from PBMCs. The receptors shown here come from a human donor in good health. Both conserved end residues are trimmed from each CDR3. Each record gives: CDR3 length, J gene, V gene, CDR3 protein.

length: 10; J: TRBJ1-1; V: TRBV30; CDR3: AWSFGGTEAF
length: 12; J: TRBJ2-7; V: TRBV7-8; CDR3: ASSLAQVENEQY
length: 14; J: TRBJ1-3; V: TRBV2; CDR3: ASSGAGLSSGNTIY
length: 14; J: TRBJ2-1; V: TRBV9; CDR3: ASSKGLADSYNEQF
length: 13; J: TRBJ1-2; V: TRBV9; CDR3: ASSLLLQGAEGYT
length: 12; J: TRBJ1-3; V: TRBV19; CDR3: ASRNREVGNTIY
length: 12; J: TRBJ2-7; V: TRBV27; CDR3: ASSLGTGAGEQY
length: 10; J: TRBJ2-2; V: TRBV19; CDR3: ASSVRGRVLF
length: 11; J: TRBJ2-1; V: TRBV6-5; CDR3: ASSPGTKNEQF
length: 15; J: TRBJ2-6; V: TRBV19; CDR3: ASSPQVLSSGANVLT
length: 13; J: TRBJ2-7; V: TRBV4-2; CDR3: ASSQEAPAQGEQY
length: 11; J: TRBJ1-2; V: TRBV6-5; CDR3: ASSPRDRVGYT
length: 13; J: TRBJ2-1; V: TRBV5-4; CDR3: ASSLALGLSNEQF
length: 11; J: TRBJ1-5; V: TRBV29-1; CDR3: SASGGSNQPQH
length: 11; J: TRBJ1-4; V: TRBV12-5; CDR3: ASGLEPGTASE
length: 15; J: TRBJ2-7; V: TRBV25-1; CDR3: ASSELAISGVTYEQY
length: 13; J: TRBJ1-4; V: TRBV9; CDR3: ASSVQGVINEKLF
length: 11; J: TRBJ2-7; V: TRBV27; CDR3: ASSLADRGGQY
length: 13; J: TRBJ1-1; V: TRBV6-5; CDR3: ASKTGGVLGTEAF
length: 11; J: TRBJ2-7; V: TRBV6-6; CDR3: ASTLDRGYEQY
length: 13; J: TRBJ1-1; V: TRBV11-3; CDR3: ASSFQGQRNTEAF
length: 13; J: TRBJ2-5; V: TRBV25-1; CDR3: ASRPGQGYQETQY
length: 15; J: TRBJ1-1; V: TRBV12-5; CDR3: ASGLTNRGRMNTEAF
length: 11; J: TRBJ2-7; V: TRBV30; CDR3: AWSEGGGREKY
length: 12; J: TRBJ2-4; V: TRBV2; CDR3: ASSPIWTGDIQY
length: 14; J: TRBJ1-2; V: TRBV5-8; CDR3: ASSPLTTGGNYGYT
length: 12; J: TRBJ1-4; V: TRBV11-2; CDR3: ASSFKTGGEKLF
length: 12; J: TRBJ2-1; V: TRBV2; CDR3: ARRDRESHNEQF
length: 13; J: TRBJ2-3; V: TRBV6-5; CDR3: ASSFRDRAVDTQY
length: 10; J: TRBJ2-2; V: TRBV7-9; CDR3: ASSPPRGELF
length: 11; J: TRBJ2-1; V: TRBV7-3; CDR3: ASSLLAVNEQF
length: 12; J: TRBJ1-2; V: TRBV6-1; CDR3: ASSAGLTGYGYT
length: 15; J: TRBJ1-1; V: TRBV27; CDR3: ASSLVGTGKMNTEAF
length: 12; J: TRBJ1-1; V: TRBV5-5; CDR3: ASSLTGVNTEAF
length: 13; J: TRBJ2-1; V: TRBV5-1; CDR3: ASSSRTGGYNEQF
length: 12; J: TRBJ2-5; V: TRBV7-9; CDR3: ASSYNPGEETQY
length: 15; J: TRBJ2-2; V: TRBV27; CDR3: ASSSLGLAGGTGELF
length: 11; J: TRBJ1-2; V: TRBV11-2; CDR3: ASSLARVSGYT
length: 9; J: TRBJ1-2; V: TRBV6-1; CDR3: ASRTDYGYT
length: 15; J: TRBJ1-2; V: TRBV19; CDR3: ASNPVGTGKFHYGYT
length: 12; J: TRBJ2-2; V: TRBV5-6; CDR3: ASSLMRNTGELF
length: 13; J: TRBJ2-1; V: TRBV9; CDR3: ASSVGIAGGFEQF
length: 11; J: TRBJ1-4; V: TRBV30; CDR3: AWNDRGREKLF
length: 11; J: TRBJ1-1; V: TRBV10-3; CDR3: AISESGGTEAF
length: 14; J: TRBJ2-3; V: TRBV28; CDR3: ASSLGGEGSTDTQY
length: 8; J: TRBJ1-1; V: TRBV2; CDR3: ASLLSKAF
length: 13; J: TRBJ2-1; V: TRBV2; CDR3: ASSDPAGAYNEQF
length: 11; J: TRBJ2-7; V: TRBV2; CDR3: ASSDSRVYEQY
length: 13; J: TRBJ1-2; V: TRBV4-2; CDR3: ASSQTTGGRSGYT
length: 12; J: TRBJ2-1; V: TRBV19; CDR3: ASSKLRSQNEQF
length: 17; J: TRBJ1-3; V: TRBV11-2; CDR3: ASSLYWQGLNPSGNTIY
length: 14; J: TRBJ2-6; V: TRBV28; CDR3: ASSEPGAGGANVLT
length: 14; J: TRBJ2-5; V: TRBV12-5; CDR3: ASATRAGGATGTQY
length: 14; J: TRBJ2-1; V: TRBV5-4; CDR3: ASSPGEAGYYNEQF
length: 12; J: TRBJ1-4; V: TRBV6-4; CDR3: ASRATTRGEKLF
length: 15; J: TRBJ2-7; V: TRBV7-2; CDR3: ASSLVASGQISYEQY
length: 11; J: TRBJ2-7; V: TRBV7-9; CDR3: ASSLEQGGEQY
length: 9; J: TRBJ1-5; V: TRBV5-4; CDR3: ASSLSGPQH
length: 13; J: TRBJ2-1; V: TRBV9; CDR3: ASTGGQTAYNEQF
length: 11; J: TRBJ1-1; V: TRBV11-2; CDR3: ASSHFDRPEAF